The 25 T cell receptor beta chains given below trace back to one sample, sequenced in a study of blood T cell repertoires in COVID-19 (dated by TCRdb to 2018 to 2020). Library prep was done by the immunoSEQ multiplex PCR assay. The immuneACCESS repertoire file appears here via TCRdb, limited to in-frame rearrangements. These files lack a portion of the clones; in checked studies, under half of the deficit traces to unresolved V genes, and the cause of the others is not known. In this sample the table shows about 91,000 clones, around 80% of which occur a single time. Clones ranked in the top ten supply more than 5.5% of the sample. The sequenced material came from peripheral blood. The receptors come from a man aged 50 to 59 with active or convalescent COVID-19.

The chain is built from TRBV28 and TRBJ2-1, with 16 bases lining up with TRBD2. CDR3 length equals 17 residues. Looked up from germline, CDR1 is MDHEN and CDR2 is SYDVKM. V gave up 4 bases and J gave up 10 bases; unmatched junction bases: 10. The DNA of the CDR3 is TGTGCCAGCAGTTCCGGGACTAGCGGGGGGGTCCAGGGCGAGCAGTTCTTC. Residues: CASSSGTSGGVQGEQFF.

This clone appeared once. The V and J genes are TRBV7-9 and TRBJ2-1; 10 bases map to TRBD2. Trimming cost V 1 base and J 11 bases; bases outside gene matches: 5. The CDR3 runs 14 residues. Looked up from germline, CDR1 is SEHNR and CDR2 is FQNEAQ (reference sequence). CDR3 nucleotides: TGTGCCAGCAGCTTAGATAGCGGGGGGACCAAGCAGTTCTTC. This codes for CASSLDSGGTKQFF. Full variable domain (rest looked up from reference TRBV7-9 and TRBJ2-1): DTGVSQNPRHKITKRGQNVTFRCDPISEHNRLYWYRQTLGQGPEFLTYFQNEAQLEKSRLLSDRFSAERPKGSFSTLEIQRTEQGDSAMYLCASSLDSGGTKQFFGPGTRLTVL.

The genes are TRBV28 and TRBJ2-3; the match to TRBD2 covers 8 bases. This CDR3 region has 16 residues. Trimming removed 5 bases from V and 3 bases from J; junction bases left unmatched: 10. The germline gives CDR1 MDHEN, CDR2 SYDVKM. CDR3 coding DNA: TGTGCCAGCAGTGGGAGAGCGGGGGACCTGACAGATACGCAGTATTTT. This gives the protein CASSGRAGDLTDTQYF.

V usage is TRBV10-3 and J usage is TRBJ1-4; 9 nucleotides line up with TRBD1. This CDR3 is 15 amino acids long. Germline CDR1 reads ENHRY; CDR2 reads SYGVKD. Trimming cost V 10 bases and J 6 bases; bases outside gene matches: 12. The CDR3 reads CATAGTGSLDEKLFF. The CDR3 nucleotides are TGTGCCACCGCCGGGACAGGGTCCCTTGATGAAAAACTGTTTTTT.

The rearrangement joins TRBV6-6 to TRBJ2-5, with TRBD1 matching 7 bases. The CDR3 covers 16 residues. In germline, CDR1 is MNHNY, CDR2 SVGAGI (reference sequence). V was pared by 5 bases and J by 3 bases, with 12 bases of the junction left unmatched. CDR3 in DNA: TGTGCCAGCAGTCATTCCCGGGACAGCCAGGAAGAGACCCAGTACTTC. Translated, it gives CASSHSRDSQEETQYF.

The J gene is TRBJ1-6, the V gene TRBV28; D is possibly TRBD1 (6 bases). Trimming pared 8 bases from V and 5 bases from J, leaving 16 bases between. The CDR3 loop spans 15 amino acids. Germline-derived CDR1 and CDR2 are MDHEN and SYDVKM. In DNA, the CDR3 is TGTGCCAGCGGACGACAGGACCTAAATAATTCACCCCTCCACTTT. It codes for CASGRQDLNNSPLHF.

CDR3: CASSSGTSGGQETQYF. CDR3 coding DNA: TGTGCCAGCAGCTCCGGGACTAGCGGGGGACAAGAGACCCAGTACTTC. The chain links TRBV11-2 to TRBJ2-5, with 14 bases matching TRBD2. After removal of 4 bases from V and 2 bases from J, the junction contained 3 bases not matched to a gene. Germline lookup yields CDR1 SGHAT and CDR2 FQNNGV. CDR3 length equals 16 residues.

The rearrangement uses TRBV27 and TRBJ1-1, with TRBD1 matching 8 bases. The CDR3 runs to 13 residues. Looked up from germline, CDR1 is MNHEY and CDR2 is SMNVEV (reference sequence). The V and J ends lost 1 base and 8 bases, in that order; junction bases with no gene match: 3. Here the CDR3 DNA reads TGTGCCAGCAGTTTATTCACAGGGGGGGAAGCTTTCTTT. As protein: CASSLFTGGEAFF.

The chain couples TRBV5-1 to TRBJ2-1; the match to TRBD2 covers 8 bases. Per the germline V gene, CDR1 is SGHRS and CDR2 is YFSETQ. The CDR3 spans 15 residues. V gave up 0 bases and J gave up 10 bases; unmatched junction bases: 9. CDR3 sequence: CASSLVSGVGEEQFF. DNA for the CDR3: TGCGCCAGCAGCTTGGTTAGCGGGGTTGGGGAAGAGCAGTTCTTC. Complete variable domain (other parts from reference TRBV5-1 and TRBJ2-1): KAGVTQTPRYLIKTRGQQVTLSCSPISGHRSVSWYQQTPGQGLQFLFEYFSETQRNKGNFPGRFSGRQFSNSRSEMNVSTLELGDSALYLCASSLVSGVGEEQFFGPGTRLTVL.

Only a few counts were recorded for this clone. The chain carries TRBV19 and TRBJ1-1, with a weak D call TRBD1 (6 bases). The CDR3 has 14 residues. Germline loops: CDR1 LNHDA, CDR2 SQIVND (reference sequence). Deletions cut 3 bases from V and 7 bases from J, with 15 bases between. The CDR3 reads CASSIGDTIFEAFF. The CDR3 DNA follows: TGTGCCAGTAGTATCGGGGACACCATTTTTGAAGCTTTCTTT.

The chain has TRBV3-1 (or the pseudogene TRBV3-2) and TRBJ1-2, with 8 bases that match TRBD1. Germline V gene lookup returns CDR1 LGHDT and CDR2 YNNKEL (reference sequence). The CDR3 has 13 residues. The V segment lost 2 bases and the J segment 5 bases; nucleotides outside the gene matches: 1. The CDR3 DNA reads as TGTGCCAGCAGCCAACGGACAGGGTATGGCTACACCTTC. Residues: CASSQRTGYGYTF.

V usage is TRBV7-8 and J usage is TRBJ2-1; 7 bases agree with TRBD1. Trimming removed 2 bases from V and 4 bases from J; junction bases left unmatched: 11. Germline CDR1 and CDR2: SGHVS and FQNEAQ. CDR3 length: 17 amino acids. CDR3: CASSLSGQVLKYNEQFF. The CDR3 DNA is TGTGCCAGCAGCTTAAGCGGACAGGTATTAAAATACAATGAGCAGTTCTTC.

Concerning this clone: An end of the junction does not agree with germline; a read error may underlie this. The V and J genes are TRBV9 and TRBJ1-2; D may be TRBD1 (6 bases). The germline V gene encodes CDR1 SGDLS and CDR2 YYNGEE. The CDR3 is 11 amino acids. CDR3 amino acids: CASSVDKGGSF. As DNA, the CDR3 is TGTGCCAGCAGCGTAGATAAGGGGGGGTCCTTC.

V usage is TRBV30 and J usage is TRBJ2-5; tentatively, D is TRBD2 (7 bases). V lost 3 bases, J lost 4 bases, and 15 bases lay in between. The CDR3 extends over 14 amino acids. Looked up from germline, CDR1 is GTSNPN and CDR2 is SVGIG (reference sequence). CDR3: CAWSVGGAVETQYF. The CDR3 region has the DNA TGTGCCTGGAGCGTTGGGGGGGCTGTAGAGACCCAGTACTTC.

The chain is built from TRBV11-3 and TRBJ2-3; D perhaps matches TRBD1 (5 bases). Germline CDR1 and CDR2: SGHNT and YENEEA. V gave up 5 bases and J gave up 6 bases, with 18 bases separating them. The CDR3 has 15 amino acids. CDR3 nucleotide sequence: TGTGCCAGCAGCCCGGACACCCTACTCGGGGATACGCAGTATTTT. Encoded protein: CASSPDTLLGDTQYF.

V and J are TRBV6-1 and TRBJ1-2; D perhaps matches TRBD1 (6 bases). This CDR3 has 16 amino acids. Germline V gene data show CDR1 as MNHNS and CDR2 as SASEGT. The V end lost 1 base, the J end lost 2 bases, and 14 bases lay between the germline ends. The CDR3 sequence is CASSEVGGLINYGYTF. The CDR3 nucleotides read TGTGCCAGCAGTGAAGTGGGGGGGCTGATAAACTATGGCTACACCTTC.

The chain uses TRBV6-2 or TRBV6-3 and TRBJ2-3, with 7 bases matching TRBD2. The CDR3 has 13 residues. V lost 5 bases and J lost 10; bases outside the gene matches: 9. CDR1 and CDR2 from the germline V gene are MNHEY and SVGEGT. The DNA of the CDR3 is TGTGCCAGCAGTCCCCTAGCGGCCGAGGCGCAGTATTTT. Residues: CASSPLAAEAQYF.

The chain has TRBV19 and TRBJ1-5, with 8 bases matching TRBD1. V was clipped by 7 bases and J by 4 bases; unmatched bases: 6. The CDR3 spans 14 residues. Germline CDR1 reads LNHDA; CDR2 reads SQIVND (reference sequence). The CDR3 sequence: CASTSGQENQPQHF. As DNA, the CDR3 is TGTGCCAGTACCTCGGGACAGGAGAATCAGCCCCAGCATTTT.

The rearrangement joins TRBV7-9 to TRBJ2-3; weak D call: TRBD1 (5 bases). Trimming pared 3 bases from V and 4 bases from J, leaving 11 bases between. Germline lookup yields CDR1 SEHNR and CDR2 FQNEAQ (reference sequence). There are 14 residues in the CDR3. For the CDR3, the DNA is TGTGCCAGCAGCTTGGCAGGGTGGCCAGATACGCAGTATTTT. This translates into CASSLAGWPDTQYF.

The chain is built from TRBV29-1 and TRBJ1-1; D may be TRBD1 (6 bases). The CDR3 loop spans 13 amino acids. Germline V gives CDR1 SQVTM, CDR2 ANQGSEA. Trimming pared 5 bases from V and 4 bases from J, leaving 14 bases between. The CDR3 DNA follows: TGCAGCGTTTACGGACAGTTCCGCACTGAAGCTTTCTTT. Amino acids: CSVYGQFRTEAFF.

The V and J genes are TRBV25-1 and TRBJ1-5, with D possibly TRBD1 on 5 matching bases. The CDR3 contains 18 residues. V was trimmed by 5 bases and J by 5 bases, leaving 25 bases between them. Germline CDR1 and CDR2: MGHDK and SYGVNS. CDR3 protein: CASSYSQGPVGSYQPQHF. The CDR3 coding sequence is TGTGCCAGCAGTTACTCTCAGGGCCCGGTGGGATCCTATCAGCCCCAGCATTTT.

This chain joins TRBV4-2 and TRBJ1-4; no reliable D call. The ends were cut back, 0 bases at V and 6 bases at J, with 8 bases in the middle. Germline assignment: CDR1 LGHNA and CDR2 YNFKEQ. The CDR3 runs 14 residues. Here the CDR3 DNA reads TGTGCCAGCAGCCAAGATCGAGGTGATGAAAAACTGTTTTTT. Encoded protein: CASSQDRGDEKLFF.

The gene calls are TRBV5-1 and TRBJ1-2; D gene unclear. CDR1 and CDR2 from the germline V gene are SGHRS and YFSETQ. V was cut by 0 bases and J by 4 bases, with 7 bases left in between. The length of the CDR3 is 13 residues. The CDR3, as DNA: TGCGCCAGCAGCTTGGGAGGGCCCTATGGCTACACCTTC. As protein: CASSLGGPYGYTF.

This clone has only one observation. The chain joins TRBV4-3 to TRBJ1-4, with a weak D call TRBD1 (6 bases). Per germline, CDR1 LGHNA and CDR2 YSLEER. The CDR3 has 19 amino acids. Trimming removed 0 bases from V and 0 bases from J, with 17 bases in between. CDR3 sequence reads: CASSQDLRDTIATNEKLFF. CDR3 DNA: TGCGCCAGCAGCCAAGATCTCCGGGACACCATTGCAACTAATGAAAAACTGTTTTTT.

V usage is TRBV20-1 and J usage is TRBJ2-1, with D possibly matching TRBD1 (5 bases). In germline, CDR1 is DFQATT, CDR2 SNEGSKA (reference sequence). Trimming took 6 bases from V and 3 from J, leaving 6 bases between them. CDR3 length: 11 amino acids. CDR3 sequence: CSADSYNEQFF. CDR3 DNA sequence: TGCAGTGCCGACAGCTACAATGAGCAGTTCTTC.